The 5 T cell receptor beta chains in this list originate from one sample, sequenced in a study of human T cells and chemical hapten exposure. TCRdb re-called the RACE reads with MiXCR, one entry per CDR3 protein. The sample contains about 46,000 distinct CDR3 sequences, approximately 4.5% of which appear only once. Specified time point: healthy volunteer bleed at 2 weeks. Someone pulled total RNA out of unfractionated whole blood. The specimen was whole blood. These receptors were taken from a female donor in good health. Some clones in this sample may be carry-over from other donors' samples.

This clonotype was observed many times. J is TRBJ2-3 and V is TRBV29-1; D possibly uses TRBD1 or TRBD2 (6 bases each). The CDR3 has 14 amino acids. The V gene lost 4 bases and the J gene lost 4 bases, with 15 bases spanning the gap. Germline CDR1 and CDR2: SQVTM and ANQGSEA. The CDR3 DNA reads as TGCAGCGTTGGGGGGGCTCTAGCAGCAGATACGCAGTATTTT. This translates into CSVGGALAADTQYF.

This clonotype was observed many times. V usage is TRBV11-2 and J usage is TRBJ2-3; TRBD2 matches at 7 bases. Germline assignment: CDR1 SGHAT and CDR2 FQNNGV. The CDR3 length is 15 residues. V was pared by 1 base and J by 4 bases, with 5 bases of the junction left unmatched. The CDR3 loop is CASSLGTSNADTQYF. The CDR3 bases are TGTGCCAGCAGCTTAGGGACTAGTAATGCAGATACGCAGTATTTT.

In its sample, this clonotype was seen many times. The chain uses TRBV6-5 and TRBJ1-5; the D is unclear. This CDR3 contains 13 residues. V dropped 5 bases and J dropped 0 bases, with 5 bases sitting between them. The V gene's germline CDR1 is MNHEY and CDR2 SVGAGI. The CDR3 region has the DNA TGTGCCAGCAGTCGCAATAGCAATCAGCCCCAGCATTTT. Translating it yields CASSRNSNQPQHF.

This chain joins TRBV5-4 and TRBJ1-2, with unresolved D. CDR1 and CDR2 (germline): SGHNT, YYREEE (reference sequence). The CDR3 is 11 amino acids. The V end was cut by 5 bases, the J end by 9 bases, with 11 bases between. The CDR3 bases are TGTGCCAGCAGTTATGGGGAACGCTACACCTTC. Translated: CASSYGERYTF.

This clonotype was observed many times. The J gene is TRBJ2-1, the V gene TRBV7-9; D is undetermined. The length of the CDR3 is 11 residues. V was cut by 2 bases and J by 8 bases, with 4 bases left in between. CDR1 SEHNR and CDR2 FQNEAQ come from the germline V gene (reference sequence). This chain's CDR3 is CASSLSDEQFF. The CDR3 nucleotides read TGTGCCAGCAGCTTAAGCGATGAGCAGTTCTTC.